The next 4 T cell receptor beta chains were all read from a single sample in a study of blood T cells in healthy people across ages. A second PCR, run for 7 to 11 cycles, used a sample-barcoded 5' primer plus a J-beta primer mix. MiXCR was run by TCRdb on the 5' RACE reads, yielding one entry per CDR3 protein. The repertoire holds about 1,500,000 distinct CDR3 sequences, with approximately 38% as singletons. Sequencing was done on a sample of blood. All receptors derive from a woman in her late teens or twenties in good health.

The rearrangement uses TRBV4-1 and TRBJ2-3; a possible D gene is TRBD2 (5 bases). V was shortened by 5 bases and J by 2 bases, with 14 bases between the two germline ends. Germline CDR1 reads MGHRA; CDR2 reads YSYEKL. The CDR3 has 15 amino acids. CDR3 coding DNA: TGCGCCAGCAGCGACTACATGGTCTCCACAGATACGCAGTATTTT. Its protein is CASSDYMVSTDTQYF.

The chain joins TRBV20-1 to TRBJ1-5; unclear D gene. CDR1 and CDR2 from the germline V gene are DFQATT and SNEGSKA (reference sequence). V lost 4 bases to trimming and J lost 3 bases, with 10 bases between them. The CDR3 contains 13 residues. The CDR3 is CSAIPGYNQPQHF. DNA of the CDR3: TGCAGTGCTATCCCGGGGTACAATCAGCCCCAGCATTTT.

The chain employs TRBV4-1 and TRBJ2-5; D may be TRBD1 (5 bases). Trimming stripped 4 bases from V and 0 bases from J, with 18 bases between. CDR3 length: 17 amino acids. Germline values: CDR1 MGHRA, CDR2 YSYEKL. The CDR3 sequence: CASSRGRPEINQETQYF. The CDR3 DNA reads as TGCGCCAGCAGCCGGGGCAGACCGGAGATTAACCAAGAGACCCAGTACTTC.

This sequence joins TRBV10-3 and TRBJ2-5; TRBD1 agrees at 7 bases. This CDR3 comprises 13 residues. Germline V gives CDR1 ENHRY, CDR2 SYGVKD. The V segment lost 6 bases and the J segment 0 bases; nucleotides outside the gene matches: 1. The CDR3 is CAIRGGYQETQYF. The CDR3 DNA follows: TGTGCCATCAGAGGGGGCTACCAAGAGACCCAGTACTTC.